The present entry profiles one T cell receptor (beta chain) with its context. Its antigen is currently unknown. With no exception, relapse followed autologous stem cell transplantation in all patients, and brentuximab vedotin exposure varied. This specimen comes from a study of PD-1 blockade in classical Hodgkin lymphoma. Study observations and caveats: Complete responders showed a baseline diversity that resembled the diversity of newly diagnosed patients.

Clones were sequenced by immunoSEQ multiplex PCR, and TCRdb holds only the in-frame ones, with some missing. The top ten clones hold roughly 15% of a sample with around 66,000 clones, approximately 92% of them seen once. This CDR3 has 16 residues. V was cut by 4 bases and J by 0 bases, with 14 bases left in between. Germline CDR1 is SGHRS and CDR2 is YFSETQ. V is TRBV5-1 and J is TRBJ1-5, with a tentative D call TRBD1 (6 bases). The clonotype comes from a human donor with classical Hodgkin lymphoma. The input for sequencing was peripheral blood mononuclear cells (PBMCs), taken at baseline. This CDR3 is CASSPGGGFSNQPQHF. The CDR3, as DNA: TGCGCCAGCAGCCCGGGGGGCGGATTTAGCAATCAGCCCCAGCATTTT. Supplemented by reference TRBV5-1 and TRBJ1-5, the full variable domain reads KAGVTQTPRYLIKTRGQQVTLSCSPISGHRSVSWYQQTPGQGLQFLFEYFSETQRNKGNFPGRFSGRQFSNSRSEMNVSTLELGDSALYLCASSPGGGFSNQPQHFGDGTRLSIL.